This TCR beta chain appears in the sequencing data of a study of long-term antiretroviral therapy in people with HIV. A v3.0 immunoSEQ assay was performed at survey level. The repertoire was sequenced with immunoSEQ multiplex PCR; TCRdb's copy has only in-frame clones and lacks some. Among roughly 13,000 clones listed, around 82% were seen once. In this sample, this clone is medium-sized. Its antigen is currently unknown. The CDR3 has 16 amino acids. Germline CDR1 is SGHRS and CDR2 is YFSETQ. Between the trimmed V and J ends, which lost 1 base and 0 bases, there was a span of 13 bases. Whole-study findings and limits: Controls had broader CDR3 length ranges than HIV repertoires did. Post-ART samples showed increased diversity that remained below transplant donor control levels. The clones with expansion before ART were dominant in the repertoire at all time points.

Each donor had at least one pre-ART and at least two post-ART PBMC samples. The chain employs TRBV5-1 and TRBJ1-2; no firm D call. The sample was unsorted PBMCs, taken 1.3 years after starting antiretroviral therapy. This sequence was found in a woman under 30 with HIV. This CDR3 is CASSLSAMGANYGYTF. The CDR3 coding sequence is TGCGCCAGCAGCTTGTCGGCAATGGGAGCTAACTATGGCTACACCTTC.